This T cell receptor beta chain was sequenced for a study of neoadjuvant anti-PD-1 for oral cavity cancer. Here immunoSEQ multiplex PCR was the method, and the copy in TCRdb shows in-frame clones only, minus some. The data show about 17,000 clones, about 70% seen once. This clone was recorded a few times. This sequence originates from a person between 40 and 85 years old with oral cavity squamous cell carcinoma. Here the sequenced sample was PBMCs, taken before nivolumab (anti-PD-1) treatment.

The CDR3 DNA reads TGTGCCATCAGTGAAGGGGCCGATCAGCCCCAGCATTTT. It is translated as CAISEGADQPQHF. The chain recombines TRBV10-3 with TRBJ1-5, with D tentatively TRBD1 (5 bases). Per germline, CDR1 ENHRY and CDR2 SYGVKD. Trimming took off 3 bases at V and 5 bases at J, with 8 bases between the two ends. The CDR3 totals 13 residues.